This record covers a single T cell receptor beta chain. Libraries were prepared by immunoSEQ multiplex PCR; TCRdb keeps only in-frame clonotypes and omits some of them. Of around 70,000 clones detected, roughly 84% appear once; the ten largest clones hold around 0.78%. The data belong to a study of OX40 agonist ivuxolimab in advanced cancers. The receptor was isolated from an adult with an advanced solid tumor such as melanoma, head and neck, liver or kidney cancer. The sample consisted of CD4+ or CD8+ T cells sorted from blood, taken in a trial of the OX40 agonist ivuxolimab.

As DNA, the CDR3 is TGTGCCAGCCGCACCAACCTCTACGAGCAGTACTTC. It encodes CASRTNLYEQYF. This chain links TRBV28 with TRBJ2-7; D is unresolved. Germline V gene lookup returns CDR1 MDHEN and CDR2 SYDVKM. The V end was cut by 8 bases, the J end by 3 bases, with 11 bases between. The CDR3 consists of 12 residues. Drawing the rest from reference TRBV28 and TRBJ2-7, the complete variable domain is DVKVTQSSRYLVKRTGEKVFLECVQDMDHENMFWYRQDPGLGLRLIYFSYDVKMKEKGDIPEGYSVSREKKERFSLILESASTNQTSMYLCASRTNLYEQYFGPGTRLTVT.